The 16 T cell receptor beta chains in this list originate from one sample, sequenced in a study of shared clonotypes between healthy human individuals. TCRdb keeps only in-frame clones here, not all; method: immunoSEQ multiplex PCR. The table records about 2.4 million clones, roughly 93% of them present only once. Sequencing was carried out using naive CD4+ T cells from PBMCs. Indicated subset: CD45RA+ positively selected. These receptors originate from a man younger than 30 in good health. Some clones in this sample may be carry-over from other donors' samples.

The rearrangement links TRBV2 to TRBJ1-3; no clear D gene. The germline V gene has CDR1 SNHLY and CDR2 FYNNEI. The CDR3 runs to 15 residues. The V gene lost 6 bases and the J gene lost 0 bases, with 12 bases spanning the gap. The CDR3 sequence is CASRYTEGSGNTIYF. CDR3 bases: TGTGCCAGCAGGTACACTGAGGGCTCTGGAAACACCATATATTTT.

The V gene is TRBV6-6, the J gene TRBJ2-2; tentatively, D is TRBD2 (6 bases). The CDR3 covers 12 residues. The ends were cut back, 6 bases at V and 7 bases at J, with 9 bases in the middle. From germline, CDR1 is MNHNY and CDR2 SVGAGI (reference sequence). CDR3 amino acids: CASRVAVGELFF. CDR3 nucleotides: TGTGCCAGCAGGGTAGCGGTCGGGGAGCTGTTTTTT.

This clone was counted once. This chain links TRBV19 with TRBJ2-7; 11 bases map to TRBD1. The germline CDR1 and CDR2 sequences are LNHDA and SQIVND (reference sequence). The CDR3 is 15 residues long. V gave up 4 bases and J gave up 7 bases; unmatched junction bases: 9. CDR3 residues: CASSTPGQGVWEQYF. The CDR3 DNA reads as TGTGCCAGTAGTACTCCGGGACAGGGGGTGTGGGAGCAGTACTTC.

The chain carries TRBV28 and TRBJ1-5; TRBD1 matches at 7 bases. The J segment lost 0 bases and the V segment lost 7 bases, leaving 9 bases of the junction unmatched. Germline CDR1 MDHEN, CDR2 SYDVKM. CDR3 length: 16 amino acids. Here the CDR3 reads CASTRDSIYSNQPQHF. Written as DNA, the CDR3 is TGTGCCAGCACCCGGGACAGCATCTATAGCAATCAGCCCCAGCATTTT.

The CDR3 loop is CTSSQEDCPGAGNTIYF. The CDR3, as DNA: TGCACCAGCAGCCAAGAGGACTGTCCCGGGGCGGGAAACACCATATATTTT. This sequence joins TRBV1 and TRBJ1-3. TRBV1 is deemed a pseudogene. The CDR3 loop spans 17 amino acids.

The gene calls are TRBV28 and TRBJ1-4, with 11 bases that match TRBD1. V dropped 6 bases and J dropped 14; count of bases not matched to a gene: 14. Germline V lookup: CDR1 MDHEN, CDR2 SYDVKM. This CDR3 has 15 residues. CDR3 nucleotide sequence: TGTGCCAGCAGCCTGGGACAGGGGGTTGGGACAGCCCTGTTTTTT. Translated, it gives CASSLGQGVGTALFF.

This clone has a single count. The J gene is TRBJ2-6, the V gene TRBV18; D remains ambiguous. This CDR3 has 17 residues. The germline V gene encodes CDR1 KGHSH and CDR2 LQKENI. V lost 6 bases and J 0 bases, leaving 15 bases between the germline ends. CDR3 loop: CASSSGAPNSGANVLTF. The CDR3 DNA reads TGTGCCAGCTCCTCCGGCGCTCCTAACTCTGGGGCCAACGTCCTGACTTTC.

The chain employs TRBV5-6 and TRBJ2-7; the D call may be TRBD1 or TRBD2 (5 bases each). CDR1 is SGHDT, CDR2 YYEEEE, per germline. The germline V and J ends were trimmed by 0 bases and 1 base, with 11 bases remaining between them. This CDR3 is built from 15 residues. In DNA, the CDR3 is TGTGCCAGCAGCTTGGTGCCAGAGGGGTCCTACGAGCAGTACTTC. Amino acids: CASSLVPEGSYEQYF.

The chain combines TRBV18 with TRBJ1-2; D unclear. With 6 bases removed from V and 9 bases from J, the gap between germline ends came to 11 bases. The CDR3 contains 11 residues. Germline-derived CDR1 and CDR2 are KGHSH and LQKENI. The CDR3 bases are TGTGCCAGCTCGCTGGTGGGCAGCTACACCTTC. It encodes CASSLVGSYTF.

V and J are TRBV6-1 and TRBJ1-5; D is possibly TRBD1 (6 bases). The V end was cut by 2 bases, the J end by 0 bases, with 11 bases between. CDR3 length equals 16 residues. Germline V CDR1 and CDR2: MNHNS, SASEGT. Written as DNA, the CDR3 is TGTGCCAGCAGTGAATACCGGACAGTTAGCAATCAGCCCCAGCATTTT. Translating it yields CASSEYRTVSNQPQHF.

This chain's CDR3 is CASSFPGQSYNEQFF. The CDR3 DNA reads TGCGCCAGCAGCTTTCCGGGACAGAGTTACAATGAGCAGTTCTTC. The rearrangement joins TRBV5-1 to TRBJ2-1, with 7 positions matching TRBD1. The CDR3 length is 15 residues. The germline V gene encodes CDR1 SGHRS and CDR2 YFSETQ. V lost 2 bases, J lost 4 bases, and 6 bases stayed unmatched.

A word on this clone: This sample includes further DNA sequences coding for the same CDR3. This chain uses TRBV6-1 with TRBJ2-2; D is ambiguous. This CDR3 has 13 amino acids. The V and J ends lost 4 bases and 6 bases respectively, with 9 bases between them. CDR1 is MNHNS, CDR2 SASEGT, per germline. The CDR3 loop reads CASSGRIAGELFF. The CDR3 coding sequence is TGTGCCAGCAGTGGCCGTATTGCCGGGGAGCTGTTTTTT.

The rearrangement joins TRBV10-3 to TRBJ2-7; the D gene is possibly TRBD1 (6 bases). In germline, CDR1 is ENHRY, CDR2 SYGVKD. V was cut by 2 bases and J by 5 bases, with 16 bases left in between. The CDR3 has 15 amino acids. The CDR3 nucleotides are TGTGCCATCAGTGAGAACATGCCAGGGGTCGACGAGCAGTACTTC. Amino acids: CAISENMPGVDEQYF.

This chain links TRBV29-1 with TRBJ2-7; D remains ambiguous. Germline values: CDR1 SQVTM, CDR2 ANQGSEA. Trimming stripped 0 bases from V and 13 bases from J, with 10 bases between. CDR3 size: 10 residues. CDR3 DNA: TGCAGCGTTGAAGATCTTCCGGGCTACTTC. Protein: CSVEDLPGYF.

In DNA, the CDR3 is TGCGCCAGCAGCTTGGGACTAGGTTTCCATGAGCAGTTCTTC. Translation: CASSLGLGFHEQFF. The V gene is TRBV5-1, the J gene TRBJ2-1; possibly TRBD2 for D (6 bases). The germline V gene encodes CDR1 SGHRS and CDR2 YFSETQ. V shed 0 bases and J shed 8 bases, with 12 bases lying between them. The length of the CDR3 is 14 residues.

The chain combines TRBV29-1 with TRBJ2-2; D perhaps matches TRBD2 (6 bases). Germline V gene data show CDR1 as SQVTM and CDR2 as ANQGSEA. Trimming cost V 8 bases and J 5 bases, with 12 bases left between them. This CDR3 is built from 12 residues. The CDR3 reads CSSRSGTGELFF. The DNA of the CDR3 is TGCAGCTCGAGGAGCGGGACCGGGGAGCTGTTTTTT.